The following is a TCR beta chain sequence with its context. The antigen is not known. The data originate from a study of human thymus T cells. This table comes from immunoSEQ multiplex PCR, and its TCRdb copy is limited to in-frame clones, with some not included. Of some 120,000 clones in the sample, around 94% were seen once. CDR1 is LNHDA and CDR2 is SQIVND in the germline V gene (reference sequence). The ends lost 3 bases at V and 5 bases at J; junction bases unmatched: 7. The CDR3 consists of 15 residues. Study-wide points: Highly overlapping thymic repertoires in unrelated individuals were reported by related research. Use of V and J genes seemed skewed within the thymic and blood repertoires.

Thymic samples were excised during corrective heart operations. Donors were healthy Finnish infants having corrective surgery for congenital heart defects. The source of this sequence is a boy under two years old with a congenital heart defect but otherwise immunologically healthy. Sequencing was carried out using thymus tissue. V gene TRBV19 combines with J gene TRBJ1-1; TRBD1 matches 9 bases. CDR3 amino acids: CASSIRRDRDTEAFF. The DNA for the CDR3 is TGTGCCAGTAGTATCCGACGGGACAGGGATACTGAAGCTTTCTTT.